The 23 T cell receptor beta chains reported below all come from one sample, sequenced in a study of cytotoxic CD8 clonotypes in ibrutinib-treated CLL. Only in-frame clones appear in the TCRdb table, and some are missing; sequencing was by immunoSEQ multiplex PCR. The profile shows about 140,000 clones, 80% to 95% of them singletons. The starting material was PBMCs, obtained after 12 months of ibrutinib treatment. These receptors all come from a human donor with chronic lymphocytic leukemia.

CDR3 amino acids: CASSLGGLAGAPGYEQYF. DNA for the CDR3: TGTGCCAGCAGTTTAGGAGGACTAGCGGGAGCGCCGGGGTACGAGCAGTACTTC. This chain connects TRBV27 to TRBJ2-7, with 13 bases lining up with TRBD2. The CDR3 loop spans 18 amino acids. Germline CDR1 MNHEY, CDR2 SMNVEV (reference sequence). The trim removed 2 bases at V and 4 bases at J, leaving 11 bases unmatched.

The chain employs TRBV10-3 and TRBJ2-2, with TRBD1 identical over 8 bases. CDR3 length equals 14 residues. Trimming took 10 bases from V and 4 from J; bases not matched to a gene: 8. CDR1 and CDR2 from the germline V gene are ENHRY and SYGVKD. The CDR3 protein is CATSDRDVTGELFF. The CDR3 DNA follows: TGTGCCACCTCGGACAGGGACGTCACCGGGGAGCTGTTTTTT.

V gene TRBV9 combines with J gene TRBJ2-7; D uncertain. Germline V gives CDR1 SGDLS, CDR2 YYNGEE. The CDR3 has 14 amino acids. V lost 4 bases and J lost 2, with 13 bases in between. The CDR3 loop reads CASSPQGYAYEQYF. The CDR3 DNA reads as TGTGCCAGCAGCCCCCAAGGATATGCCTACGAGCAGTACTTC.

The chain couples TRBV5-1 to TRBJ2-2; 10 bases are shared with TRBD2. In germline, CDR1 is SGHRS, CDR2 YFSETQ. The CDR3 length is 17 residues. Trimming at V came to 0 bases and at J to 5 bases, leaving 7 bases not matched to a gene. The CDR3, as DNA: TGCGCCAGCAGCTTGGTCACTAGCGGGATTAGTACCGGGGAGCTGTTTTTT. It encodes CASSLVTSGISTGELFF. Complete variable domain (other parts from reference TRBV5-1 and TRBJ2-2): KAGVTQTPRYLIKTRGQQVTLSCSPISGHRSVSWYQQTPGQGLQFLFEYFSETQRNKGNFPGRFSGRQFSNSRSEMNVSTLELGDSALYLCASSLVTSGISTGELFFGEGSRLTVL.

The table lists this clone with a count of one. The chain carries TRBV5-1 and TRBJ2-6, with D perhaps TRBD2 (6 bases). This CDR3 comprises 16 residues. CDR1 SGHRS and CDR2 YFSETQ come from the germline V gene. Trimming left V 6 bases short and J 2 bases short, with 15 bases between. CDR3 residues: CASTRDPPPGANVLTF. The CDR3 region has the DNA TGCGCCAGCACGCGGGACCCACCACCTGGGGCCAACGTCCTGACTTTC. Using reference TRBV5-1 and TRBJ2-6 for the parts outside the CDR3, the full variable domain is KAGVTQTPRYLIKTRGQQVTLSCSPISGHRSVSWYQQTPGQGLQFLFEYFSETQRNKGNFPGRFSGRQFSNSRSEMNVSTLELGDSALYLCASTRDPPPGANVLTFGAGSRLTVL.

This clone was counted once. CDR3: CAISLAGSDTQYF. Here the CDR3 DNA reads TGTGCCATCAGTCTAGCGGGCTCAGATACGCAGTATTTT. This chain connects TRBV10-3 to TRBJ2-3; the match to TRBD2 covers 8 bases. CDR3 length: 13 residues. Germline V gene data show CDR1 as ENHRY and CDR2 as SYGVKD. With 5 bases clipped from V and 4 bases from J, the junction kept 2 bases outside the gene matches.

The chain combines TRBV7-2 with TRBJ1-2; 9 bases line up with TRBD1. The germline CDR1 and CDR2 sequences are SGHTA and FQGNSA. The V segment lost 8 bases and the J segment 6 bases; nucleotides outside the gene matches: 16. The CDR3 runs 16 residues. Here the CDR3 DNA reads TGTGCCAGCTTACCGGGACAGGGACGGTGGTCTGATGGCTACACCTTC. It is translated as CASLPGQGRWSDGYTF.

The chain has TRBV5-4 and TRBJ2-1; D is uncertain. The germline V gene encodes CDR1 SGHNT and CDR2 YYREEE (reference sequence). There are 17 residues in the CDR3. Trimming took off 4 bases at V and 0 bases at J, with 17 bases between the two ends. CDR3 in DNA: TGTGCCAGCAGCCAGATCATCTCTGGTGGCTCCTACAATGAGCAGTTCTTC. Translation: CASSQIISGGSYNEQFF.

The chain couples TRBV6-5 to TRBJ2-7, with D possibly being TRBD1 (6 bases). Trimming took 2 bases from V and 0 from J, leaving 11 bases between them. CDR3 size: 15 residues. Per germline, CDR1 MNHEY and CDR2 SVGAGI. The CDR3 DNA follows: TGTGCCAGCAGTTACGGGCAGGGGATCTCCTACGAGCAGTACTTC. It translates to CASSYGQGISYEQYF.

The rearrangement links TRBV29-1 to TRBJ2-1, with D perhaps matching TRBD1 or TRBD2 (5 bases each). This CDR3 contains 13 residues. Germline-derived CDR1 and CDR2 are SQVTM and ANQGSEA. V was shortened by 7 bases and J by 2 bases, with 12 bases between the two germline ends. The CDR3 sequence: CSGTGATYNEQFF. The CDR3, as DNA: TGCAGCGGAACCGGGGCCACCTACAATGAGCAGTTCTTC.

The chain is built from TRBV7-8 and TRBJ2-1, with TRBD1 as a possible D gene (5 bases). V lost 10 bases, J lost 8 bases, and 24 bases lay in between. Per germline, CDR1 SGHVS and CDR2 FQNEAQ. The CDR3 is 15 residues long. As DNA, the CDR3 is TGTGCCACACACAAGGGGTCCTCAAGAGGTGATGAGCAGTTCTTC. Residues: CATHKGSSRGDEQFF.

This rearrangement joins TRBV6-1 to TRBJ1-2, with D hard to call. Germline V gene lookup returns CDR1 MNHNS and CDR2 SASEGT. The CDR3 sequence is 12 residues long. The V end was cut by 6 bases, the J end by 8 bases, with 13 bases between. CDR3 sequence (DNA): TGTGCCAGCAGCCCCCCCGGGCAGGGCTACACCTTC. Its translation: CASSPPGQGYTF.

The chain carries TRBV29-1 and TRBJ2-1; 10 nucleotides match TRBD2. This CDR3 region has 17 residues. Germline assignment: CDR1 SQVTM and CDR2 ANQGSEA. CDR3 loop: CSLEGLAGDVSYNEQFF. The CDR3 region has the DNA TGCAGTCTCGAGGGGCTAGCGGGAGATGTATCCTACAATGAGCAGTTCTTC.

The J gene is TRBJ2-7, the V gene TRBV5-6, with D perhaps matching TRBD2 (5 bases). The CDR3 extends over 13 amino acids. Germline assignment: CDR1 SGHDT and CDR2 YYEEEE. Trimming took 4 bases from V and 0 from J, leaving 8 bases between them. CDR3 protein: CASSADFSYEQYF. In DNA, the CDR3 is TGTGCCAGCAGCGCGGACTTCTCCTACGAGCAGTACTTC.

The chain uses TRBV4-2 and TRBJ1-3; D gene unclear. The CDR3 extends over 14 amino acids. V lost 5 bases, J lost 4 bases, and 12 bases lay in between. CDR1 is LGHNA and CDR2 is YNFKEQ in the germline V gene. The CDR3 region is CASSGPYQGNTIYF. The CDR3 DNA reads TGTGCCAGCAGCGGCCCCTACCAAGGAAACACCATATATTTT.

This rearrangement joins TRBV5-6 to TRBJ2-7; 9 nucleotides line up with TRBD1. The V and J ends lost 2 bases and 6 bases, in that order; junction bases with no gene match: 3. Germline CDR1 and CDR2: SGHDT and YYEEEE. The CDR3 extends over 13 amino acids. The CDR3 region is CASSFRDRAEQYF. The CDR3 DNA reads TGTGCCAGCAGCTTCAGGGACAGGGCCGAGCAGTACTTC.

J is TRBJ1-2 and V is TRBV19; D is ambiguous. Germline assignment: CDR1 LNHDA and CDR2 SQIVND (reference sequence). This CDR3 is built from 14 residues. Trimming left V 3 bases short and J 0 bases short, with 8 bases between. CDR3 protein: CASSMGTSNYGYTF. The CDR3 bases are TGTGCCAGTAGTATGGGTACCTCTAACTATGGCTACACCTTC.

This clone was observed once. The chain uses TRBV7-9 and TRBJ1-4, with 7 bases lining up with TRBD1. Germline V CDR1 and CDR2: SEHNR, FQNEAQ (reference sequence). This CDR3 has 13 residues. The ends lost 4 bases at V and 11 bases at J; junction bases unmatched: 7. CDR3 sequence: CASSSYRGEKLFF. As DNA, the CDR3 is TGTGCCAGCAGCTCCTACAGGGGAGAGAAACTGTTTTTT.

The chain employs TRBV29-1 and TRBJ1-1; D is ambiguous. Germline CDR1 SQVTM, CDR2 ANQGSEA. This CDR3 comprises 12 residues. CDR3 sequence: CSGLGMNTEAFF. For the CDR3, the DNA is TGCAGTGGACTCGGTATGAACACTGAAGCTTTCTTT.

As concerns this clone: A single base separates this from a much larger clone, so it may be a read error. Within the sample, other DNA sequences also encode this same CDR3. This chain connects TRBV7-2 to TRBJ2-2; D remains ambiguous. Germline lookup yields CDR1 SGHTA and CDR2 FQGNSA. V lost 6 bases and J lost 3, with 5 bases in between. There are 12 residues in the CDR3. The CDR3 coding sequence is TGTGCCAGCAGTTTTTACACCGGGGAGCTGTTTTTT. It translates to CASSFYTGELFF.

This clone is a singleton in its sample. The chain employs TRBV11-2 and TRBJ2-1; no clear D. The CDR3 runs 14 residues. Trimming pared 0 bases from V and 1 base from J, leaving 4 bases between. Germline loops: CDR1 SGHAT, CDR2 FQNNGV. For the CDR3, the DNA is TGTGCCAGCAGCTTAGATCAGTCCTACAATGAGCAGTTCTTC. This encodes CASSLDQSYNEQFF.

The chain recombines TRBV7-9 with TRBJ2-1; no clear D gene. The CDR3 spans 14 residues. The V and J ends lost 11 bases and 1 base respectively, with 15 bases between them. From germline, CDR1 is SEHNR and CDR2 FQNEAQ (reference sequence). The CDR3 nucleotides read TGTGCCTGGGCGACTCGTCCTTCCTACAATGAGCAGTTCTTC. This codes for CAWATRPSYNEQFF. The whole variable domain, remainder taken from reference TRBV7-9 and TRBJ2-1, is DTGVSQNPRHKITKRGQNVTFRCDPISEHNRLYWYRQTLGQGPEFLTYFQNEAQLEKSRLLSDRFSAERPKGSFSTLEIQRTEQGDSAMYLCAWATRPSYNEQFFGPGTRLTVL.

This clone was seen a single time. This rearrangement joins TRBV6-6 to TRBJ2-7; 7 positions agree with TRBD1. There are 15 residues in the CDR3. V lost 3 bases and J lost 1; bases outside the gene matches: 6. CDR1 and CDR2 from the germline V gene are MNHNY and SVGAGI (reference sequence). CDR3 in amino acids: CASSYGTALSYEQYF. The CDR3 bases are TGTGCCAGCAGTTATGGGACAGCCTTATCCTACGAGCAGTACTTC.